This T cell receptor (beta chain) emerged from a study of T cell changes during pregnancy in multiple sclerosis. The CDR3 runs to 16 residues. The ends lost 4 bases at V and 3 bases at J; junction bases unmatched: 8. Germline V lookup: CDR1 SGHDN, CDR2 FVKESK. Profiling relied on immunoSEQ multiplex PCR, and the TCRdb table lists in-frame clones only, not all of them. The table includes 35,000 to 55,000 clones, 80% to 95% detected once. The V gene is TRBV14, the J gene TRBJ2-3, with 9 bases that match TRBD2. This sample comprised peripheral blood, obtained in the third trimester of pregnancy. This clonotype was sampled from a female donor with multiple sclerosis, enrolled in a pregnancy study. CDR3 loop: CASSLLAGEVTDTQYF. In DNA, the CDR3 is TGTGCCAGCAGCCTGTTAGCGGGAGAGGTGACAGATACGCAGTATTTT.